The next 20 T cell receptor beta chains were all read from a single sample in a study of T cell responses to AZD1222 COVID-19 vaccine. The repertoire was sequenced with immunoSEQ multiplex PCR; TCRdb's copy has only in-frame clones and lacks some. Among about 84,000 clones listed, 75% to 95% were seen once. Here the sequenced sample was peripheral blood, taken 28 days after the second AZD1222 dose. These receptors were obtained from an adult who received the AZD1222 COVID-19 vaccine.

The chain links TRBV10-2 to TRBJ2-6, with 7 bases lining up with TRBD1. The CDR3 is made up of 18 amino acids. After removal of 5 bases from V and 2 bases from J, the junction contained 12 bases not matched to a gene. Germline assignment: CDR1 WSHSY and CDR2 SAAADI. CDR3 DNA: TGCGCCAGCAGTCGGGTAGGGACAGTAGGGACTGGGGCCAACGTCCTGACTTTC. This sequence encodes CASSRVGTVGTGANVLTF.

CDR3 sequence: CASSLAGGQLSYEQYF. DNA of the CDR3: TGTGCCAGCAGCTTAGCGGGGGGGCAGCTAAGCTACGAGCAGTACTTC. The chain employs TRBV7-9 and TRBJ2-7; D possibly corresponds to TRBD2 (7 bases). Germline lookup yields CDR1 SEHNR and CDR2 FQNEAQ (reference sequence). The ends were cut back, 0 bases at V and 3 bases at J, with 15 bases in the middle. The CDR3 contains 16 residues.

The rearrangement joins TRBV12-2 to TRBJ2-7; the tabulated D call, TRBD1, remains unverified against the DNA. TRBV12-2 is deemed a pseudogene. This CDR3 comprises 14 residues. CDR3 sequence reads: CASRTGTGPYEQYF. CDR3 DNA sequence: TGTGCAAGTCGAACCGGGACAGGGCCCTACGAGCAGTACTTC.

The V and J genes are TRBV2 and TRBJ2-1; D is possibly TRBD2 (5 bases). Germline V gene lookup returns CDR1 SNHLY and CDR2 FYNNEI. The V gene lost 7 bases and the J gene lost 3 bases, with 7 bases spanning the gap. The CDR3 contains 12 residues. The CDR3 is CASTRDYNEQFF. CDR3 DNA: TGTGCCAGCACCCGGGACTACAATGAGCAGTTCTTC.

J is TRBJ2-7 and V is TRBV20-1; D uncertain. The ends were cut back, 3 bases at V and 6 bases at J, with 15 bases in the middle. CDR3 length: 13 residues. Germline loops: CDR1 DFQATT, CDR2 SNEGSKA (reference sequence). The CDR3 DNA is TGCAGTGCTAGTCTCCCCCATCGGGTCGAGCAGTACTTC. Its translation: CSASLPHRVEQYF.

The V call is TRBV28, the J call TRBJ2-3; TRBD2 matches at 11 bases. Germline CDR1 and CDR2: MDHEN and SYDVKM. The CDR3 covers 17 residues. V shed 7 bases and J 0 bases; nucleotides not matched to a gene: 9. Written as DNA, the CDR3 is TGTGCCAGCACCCTAAGGCGGACTAGCGGGAGCACAGATACGCAGTATTTT. It encodes CASTLRRTSGSTDTQYF.

V is TRBV5-6 and J is TRBJ1-3, with TRBD1 matching 10 bases. V was pared by 1 base and J by 0 bases, with 7 bases of the junction left unmatched. The germline V gene has CDR1 SGHDT and CDR2 YYEEEE. This CDR3 contains 18 residues. The DNA of the CDR3 is TGTGCCAGCAGCTTGAGGGACAGGGGCCTTCGCTCTGGAAACACCATATATTTT. Residues: CASSLRDRGLRSGNTIYF.

This clone was picked up one time. V is TRBV2 and J is TRBJ1-5, with D uncertain. Germline V CDR1 and CDR2: SNHLY, FYNNEI. The CDR3 length is 14 residues. V dropped 3 bases and J dropped 6 bases, with 12 bases sitting between them. The CDR3 region has the DNA TGTGCCAGCAGTGACCAGGTCCCGCTTCAGCCCCAGCATTTT. It translates to CASSDQVPLQPQHF.

CDR3 nucleotide sequence: TGTGCCATCAGTGGGAGACAGGGGCCGAACACTGAAGCTTTCTTT. The encoded protein is CAISGRQGPNTEAFF. This sequence joins TRBV10-3 and TRBJ1-1; 8 bases agree with TRBD1. Trimming took 4 bases from V and 1 from J; bases not matched to a gene: 5. Germline assignment: CDR1 ENHRY and CDR2 SYGVKD. The CDR3 runs to 15 residues.

The chain employs TRBV2 and TRBJ2-5; D not certain. The CDR3 is 14 amino acids. Trimming took 10 bases from V and 0 from J, leaving 15 bases between them. Germline V gene lookup returns CDR1 SNHLY and CDR2 FYNNEI. The CDR3 region has the DNA TGTGCCAACGCCGTTGGAAGTAACCAAGAGACCCAGTACTTC. Translation: CANAVGSNQETQYF.

The chain couples TRBV28 to TRBJ1-3; 8 bases are a match to TRBD1. This CDR3 has 17 residues. V lost 6 bases and J lost 0; bases outside the gene matches: 10. CDR1 is MDHEN, CDR2 SYDVKM, per germline. The CDR3 DNA sequence: TGTGCCAGCAGAACAGGGGGTTTAGGAAACTCTGGAAACACCATATATTTT. Protein sequence: CASRTGGLGNSGNTIYF.

The chain uses TRBV28 and TRBJ2-7; 9 bases align to TRBD1. This CDR3 has 14 amino acids. Trimming at V came to 6 bases and at J to 6 bases, leaving 9 bases not matched to a gene. Per the germline V gene, CDR1 is MDHEN and CDR2 is SYDVKM. In nucleotides, the CDR3 is TGTGCCAGCAGCTCGGGACAGGGAATTTTCGAGCAGTACTTC. Its protein product is CASSSGQGIFEQYF.

The V gene is TRBV10-1, the J gene TRBJ1-6; possible D gene TRBD1, 6 bases. There are 14 residues in the CDR3. Per the germline V gene, CDR1 is WNHNN and CDR2 is SYGVQD (reference sequence). With 8 bases removed from V and 1 base from J, the gap between germline ends came to 9 bases. The CDR3 loop reads CASSTGSYNSPLHF. CDR3 sequence (DNA): TGCGCCAGCTCCACAGGGTCCTATAATTCACCCCTCCACTTT.

The J gene is TRBJ2-7, the V gene TRBV7-8; 8 positions match TRBD1. The length of the CDR3 is 17 residues. Germline assignment: CDR1 SGHVS and CDR2 FQNEAQ. V lost 5 bases to trimming and J lost 0 bases; unmatched junction nucleotides: 12. This chain's CDR3 is CASSDRDRISHSYEQYF. In DNA, the CDR3 is TGTGCCAGCAGCGACCGGGACAGGATATCGCACTCCTACGAGCAGTACTTC.

The gene calls are TRBV19 and TRBJ1-2; 9 bases agree with TRBD1. CDR3 length: 13 amino acids. The J segment lost 6 bases and the V segment lost 9 bases, leaving 8 bases of the junction unmatched. Germline V gene lookup returns CDR1 LNHDA and CDR2 SQIVND (reference sequence). This CDR3 reads CASRDRDLNGYTF. CDR3 DNA: TGTGCCAGCCGGGACAGGGATTTGAATGGCTACACCTTC.

V usage is TRBV9 and J usage is TRBJ1-1; no clear D gene. V was shortened by 0 bases and J by 8 bases, with 8 bases between the two germline ends. CDR1 and CDR2 (germline): SGDLS, YYNGEE. CDR3 length: 12 amino acids. DNA for the CDR3: TGTGCCAGCAGCGTAGGGGCAAACGAAGCTTTCTTT. Translating gives CASSVGANEAFF.

The chain is built from TRBV29-1 and TRBJ2-2; D is possibly TRBD1 or TRBD2 (5 bases each). Germline V gives CDR1 SQVTM, CDR2 ANQGSEA. Between the trimmed V and J ends, which lost 5 bases and 4 bases, there was a span of 20 bases. This CDR3 is 16 amino acids long. CDR3 nucleotides: TGCAGCGTTTCCGGGACGCCGACCGAAGGCACCGGGGAGCTGTTTTTT. Its protein is CSVSGTPTEGTGELFF.

This chain connects TRBV7-8 to TRBJ1-2; D is possibly TRBD1 (6 bases). V gave up 5 bases and J gave up 4 bases, with 23 bases separating them. The germline gives CDR1 SGHVS, CDR2 FQNEAQ. This CDR3 is 17 amino acids long. CDR3 nucleotide sequence: TGTGCCAGCAGCCAGCGTCGAGTACAGGGACTCCTCTATGGCTACACCTTC. The encoded protein is CASSQRRVQGLLYGYTF.

The rearrangement joins TRBV28 to TRBJ1-2; tentatively, D is TRBD1 (5 bases). V was pared by 6 bases and J by 7 bases, with 21 bases between. Germline V CDR1 and CDR2: MDHEN, SYDVKM. CDR3 size: 15 residues. CDR3 amino acids: CASRGGTERLGGYTF. The CDR3, as DNA: TGTGCCAGCAGGGGCGGGACCGAAAGGTTGGGTGGCTACACCTTC.

The rearrangement joins TRBV5-6 to TRBJ1-5; weak D call: TRBD1 (6 bases). This CDR3 has 14 residues. V was clipped by 3 bases and J by 5 bases, with 12 bases between them. In germline, CDR1 is SGHDT, CDR2 YYEEEE. The CDR3, as DNA: TGTGCCAGCAGCTCCCTCGGGGGCGATCAGCCCCAGCATTTT. Its translation: CASSSLGGDQPQHF.